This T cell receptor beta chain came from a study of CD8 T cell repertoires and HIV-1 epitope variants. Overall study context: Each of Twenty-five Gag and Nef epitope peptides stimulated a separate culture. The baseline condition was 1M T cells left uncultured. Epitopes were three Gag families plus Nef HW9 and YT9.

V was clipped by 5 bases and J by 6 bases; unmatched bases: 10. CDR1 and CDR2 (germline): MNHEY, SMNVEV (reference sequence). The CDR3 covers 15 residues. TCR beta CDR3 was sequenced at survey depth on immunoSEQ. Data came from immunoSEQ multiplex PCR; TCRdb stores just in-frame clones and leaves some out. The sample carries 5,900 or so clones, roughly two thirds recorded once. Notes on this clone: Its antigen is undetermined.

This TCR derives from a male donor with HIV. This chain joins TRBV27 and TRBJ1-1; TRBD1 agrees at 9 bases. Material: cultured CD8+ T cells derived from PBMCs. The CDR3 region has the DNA TGTGCCAGCAGTCCCGGGACAGGGAATCGCGCTGAAGCTTTCTTT. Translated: CASSPGTGNRAEAFF.